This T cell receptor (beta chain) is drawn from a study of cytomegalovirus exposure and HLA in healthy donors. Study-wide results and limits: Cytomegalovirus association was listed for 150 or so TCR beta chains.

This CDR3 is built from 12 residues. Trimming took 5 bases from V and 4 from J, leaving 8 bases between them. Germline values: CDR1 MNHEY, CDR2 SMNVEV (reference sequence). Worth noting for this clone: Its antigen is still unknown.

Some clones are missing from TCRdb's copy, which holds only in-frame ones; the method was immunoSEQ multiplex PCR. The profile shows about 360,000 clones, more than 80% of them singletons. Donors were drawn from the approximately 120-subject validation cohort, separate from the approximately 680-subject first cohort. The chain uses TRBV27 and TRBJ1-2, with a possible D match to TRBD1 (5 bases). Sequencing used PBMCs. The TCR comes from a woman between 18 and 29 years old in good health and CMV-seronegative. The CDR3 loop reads CASSDQGYGYTF. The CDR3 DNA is TGTGCCAGCAGTGACCAGGGCTATGGCTACACCTTC.